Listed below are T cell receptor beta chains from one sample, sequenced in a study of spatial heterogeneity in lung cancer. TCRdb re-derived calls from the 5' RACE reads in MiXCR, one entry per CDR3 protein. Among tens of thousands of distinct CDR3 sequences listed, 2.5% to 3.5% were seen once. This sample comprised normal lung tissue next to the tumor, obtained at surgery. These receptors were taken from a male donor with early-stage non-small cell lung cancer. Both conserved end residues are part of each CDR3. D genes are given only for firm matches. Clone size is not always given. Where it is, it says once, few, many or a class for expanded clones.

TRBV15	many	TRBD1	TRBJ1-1	CATSMATGLAFF	TGTGCCACCAGCATGGCGACAGGGCTAGCTTTCTTT
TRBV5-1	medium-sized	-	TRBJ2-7	CASSRLDSSYEQYF	TGCGCCAGCAGCCGATTGGACAGTTCCTACGAGCAGTACTTC
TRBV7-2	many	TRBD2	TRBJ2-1	CASSSSGGARVRNEQFF	TGTGCCAGCAGCTCTAGCGGGGGGGCCCGAGTAAGAAATGAGCAGTTCTTC
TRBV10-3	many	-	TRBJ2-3	CAISTKDKGTDTQYF	TGTGCCATCAGCACCAAGGACAAAGGCACAGATACGCAGTATTTT
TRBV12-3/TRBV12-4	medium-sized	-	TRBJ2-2	CASRAGEGGELFF	TGTGCCAGCAGAGCTGGGGAAGGCGGGGAGCTGTTTTTT
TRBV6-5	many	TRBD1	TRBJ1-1	CATQGFTEAFF	TGTGCCACACAGGGGTTCACTGAAGCTTTCTTT
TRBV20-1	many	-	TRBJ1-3	CSASQGPSGNTIYF	TGCAGTGCTAGTCAGGGTCCCTCTGGAAACACCATATATTTT
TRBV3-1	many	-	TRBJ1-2	CASSPGTRTYGGYTF	TGTGCCAGCAGCCCCGGGACAAGGACCTATGGAGGCTACACCTTC
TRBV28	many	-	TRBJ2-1	CASRSIKPRAEQFF	TGTGCCAGCAGATCAATAAAACCCAGGGCTGAGCAGTTCTTC
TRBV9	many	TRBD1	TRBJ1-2	CASSSGQGAYGYTF	TGTGCCAGCAGCTCAGGACAGGGGGCCTATGGCTACACCTTC
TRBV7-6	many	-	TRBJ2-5	CASSAQQETQYF	TGTGCCAGCAGCGCTCAACAAGAGACCCAGTACTTC
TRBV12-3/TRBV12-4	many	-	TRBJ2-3	CASSRGTDTQYF	TGTGCCAGCAGCCGTGGCACAGATACGCAGTATTTT
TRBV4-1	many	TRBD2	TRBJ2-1	CASSQQAGGPGNEQFF	TGCGCCAGCAGCCAGCAAGCGGGAGGGCCGGGGAATGAGCAGTTCTTC
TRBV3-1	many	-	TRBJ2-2	CASSQDRWTKNTGELFF	TGTGCCAGCAGCCAAGATCGTTGGACTAAGAACACCGGGGAGCTGTTTTTT
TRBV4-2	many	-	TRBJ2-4	CASSQVRNIQYF	TGTGCCAGCAGCCAAGTACGAAACATTCAGTACTTC
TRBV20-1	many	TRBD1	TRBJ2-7	CSARDEPGEGASLYEQYF	TGCAGTGCTAGAGATGAACCCGGAGAGGGGGCCTCCCTTTACGAGCAGTACTTC
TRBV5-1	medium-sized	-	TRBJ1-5	CASSTSGANNQPQHF	TGCGCCAGCAGCACCTCAGGGGCAAACAATCAGCCCCAGCATTTT
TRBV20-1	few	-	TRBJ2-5	CSARWSSETQYF	TGCAGTGCTAGATGGAGTTCGGAGACCCAGTACTTC
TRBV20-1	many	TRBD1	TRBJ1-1	CSARFRDRGLDEAFF	TGCAGTGCTAGATTCCGGGACAGGGGGCTCGATGAAGCTTTCTTT
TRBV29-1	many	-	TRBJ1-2	CSVTPTIANYGYTF	TGCAGCGTAACCCCGACTATTGCTAACTATGGCTACACCTTC
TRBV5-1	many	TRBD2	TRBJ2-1	CASSFGLAGNNEQFF	TGCGCCAGCAGCTTTGGACTAGCGGGGAACAATGAGCAGTTCTTC
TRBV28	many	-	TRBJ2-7	CASSVSYEQYF	TGTGCCAGCAGTGTATCCTACGAGCAGTACTTC
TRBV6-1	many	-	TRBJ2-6	CASIASGANVLTF	TGTGCCAGTATAGCCTCTGGGGCCAACGTCCTGACTTTC
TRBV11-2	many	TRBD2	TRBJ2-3	CASSPGLASTDTQYF	TGTGCCAGCAGCCCCGGACTAGCGAGCACAGATACGCAGTATTTT
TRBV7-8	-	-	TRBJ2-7	CASSLFARGDYEQYF	TGTGCCAGCAGCTTATTCGCTCGAGGGGATTACGAGCAGTACTTC
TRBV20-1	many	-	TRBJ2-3	CSARGPVLVTQYF	TGCAGTGCTAGAGGCCCAGTCCTCGTTACGCAGTATTTT
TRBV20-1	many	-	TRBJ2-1	CSAEGASSYNEQFF	TGCAGTGCCGAGGGAGCAAGCTCCTACAATGAGCAGTTCTTC
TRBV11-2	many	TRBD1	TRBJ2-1	CASSPPGQGAYNEQFF	TGTGCCAGCAGCCCGCCGGGACAGGGGGCTTACAATGAGCAGTTCTTC
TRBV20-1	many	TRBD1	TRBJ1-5	CSAARETGRGQPQHF	TGCAGTGCGGCCAGGGAGACAGGGCGGGGACAGCCCCAGCATTTT
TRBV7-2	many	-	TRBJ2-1	CASRTPFGDEQFF	TGTGCCAGCCGGACCCCCTTCGGTGATGAGCAGTTCTTC
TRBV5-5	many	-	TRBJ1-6	CASSPIIGGAGYNSPLHF	TGTGCCAGCAGCCCTATAATCGGGGGCGCGGGATATAATTCACCCCTCCACTTT
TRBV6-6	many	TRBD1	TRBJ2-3	CASSARGRSTDTQYF	TGTGCCAGCAGTGCAAGGGGGCGCAGCACAGATACGCAGTATTTT
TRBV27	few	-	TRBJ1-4	CASSLKGQGEKLFF	TGTGCCAGCAGTTTAAAAGGGCAGGGAGAAAAACTGTTTTTT
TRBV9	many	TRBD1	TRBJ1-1	CASSSGQGPHTEAFF	TGTGCCAGCAGCTCCGGACAGGGGCCCCACACTGAAGCTTTCTTT
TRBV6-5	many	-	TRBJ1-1	CASCRTANTEAFF	TGTGCCAGCTGTCGGACAGCGAACACTGAAGCTTTCTTT
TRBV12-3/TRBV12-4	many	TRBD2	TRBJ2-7	CASSISGRAYEQYF	TGTGCCAGCAGTATTAGCGGGAGGGCCTACGAGCAGTACTTC
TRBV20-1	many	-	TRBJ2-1	CSANGGGTGEQFF	TGCAGTGCTAATGGTGGGGGAACGGGTGAGCAGTTCTTC
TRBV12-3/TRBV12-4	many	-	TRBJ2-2	CASRGVWGGELFF	TGTGCCAGCAGGGGGGTGTGGGGTGGGGAGCTGTTTTTT
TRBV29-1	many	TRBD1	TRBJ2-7	CSVRPGQGSYEQYF	TGCAGCGTACGACCGGGACAGGGGTCCTACGAGCAGTACTTC
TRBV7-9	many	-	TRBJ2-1	CASSLTSLGSNEQFF	TGTGCCAGCAGCCTAACGTCCCTGGGTTCCAATGAGCAGTTCTTC
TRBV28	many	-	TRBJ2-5	CASSLGAGTETQYF	TGTGCCAGCAGTTTAGGGGCAGGGACAGAGACCCAGTACTTC
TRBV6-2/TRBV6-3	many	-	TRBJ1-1	CASSPTGWTEAFF	TGTGCCAGCAGTCCGACGGGGTGGACTGAAGCTTTCTTT
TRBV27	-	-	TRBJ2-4	CASIGGRNIQYF	TGTGCCAGCATCGGAGGACGAAACATTCAGTACTTC
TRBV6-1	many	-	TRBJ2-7	CASNLNRAYEQYF	TGTGCCAGCAATCTAAACAGGGCATACGAGCAGTACTTC
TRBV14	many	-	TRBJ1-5	CASSQHGPNQPQHF	TGTGCCAGCAGCCAACACGGACCCAATCAGCCCCAGCATTTT
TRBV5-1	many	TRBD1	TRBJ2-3	CASSIQGAGTDTQYF	TGCGCCAGCAGCATACAGGGGGCTGGCACAGATACGCAGTATTTT
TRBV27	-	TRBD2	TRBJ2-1	CASSLKAGDEQFF	TGTGCCAGCAGTTTAAAAGCGGGAGATGAGCAGTTCTTC
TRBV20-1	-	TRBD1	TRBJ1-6	CSARDESGQGNSPLRF	TGCAGTGCTAGAGATGAATCGGGACAGGGGAATTCACCCCTCCGCTTT
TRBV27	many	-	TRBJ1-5	CASSWREGQPQHF	TGTGCCAGCAGTTGGAGGGAGGGGCAGCCCCAGCATTTT
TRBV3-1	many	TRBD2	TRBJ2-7	CASSLGTSGTSPQYF	TGTGCCAGCAGCTTGGGGACTAGCGGTACCTCGCCTCAGTACTTC
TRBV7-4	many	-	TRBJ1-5	CASSLSGKGTDQPQHF	TGTGCCAGCAGCTTAAGCGGGAAGGGAACGGATCAGCCCCAGCATTTT
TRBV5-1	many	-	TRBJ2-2	CASSWGQFANTGELFF	TGCGCCAGCAGTTGGGGGCAGTTCGCGAACACCGGGGAGCTGTTTTTT
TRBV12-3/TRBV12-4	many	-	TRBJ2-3	CASRPLGDTQYF	TGTGCCAGCAGGCCCCTTGGAGATACGCAGTATTTT
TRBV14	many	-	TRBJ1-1	CASSPTRGSTEAFF	TGTGCCAGCAGCCCAACGAGGGGCTCCACTGAAGCTTTCTTT